A selection of T cell receptor beta chains follows, all from one sample in a study of low-dose radiotherapy and immunotherapy resistance in tumors. MiXCR was run by TCRdb on the reads, yielding one entry per CDR3 protein. The repertoire holds more than 50,000 distinct CDR3 sequences, around 27% seen once, with roughly 7% in the top ten. The source was PBMCs, collected before treatment. These TCRs come from a male donor with rectosigmoid adenocarcinoma. CDR3s include the opening cysteine and the closing phenylalanine or tryptophan. Each record gives: J gene, V gene, clone size, D gene, CDR3 DNA, CDR3 protein. A D gene is named only where the DNA matches it firmly. Some rows mark clone size as missing; the rest say once, few, many or name a class of expanded clone.

TRBJ1-5	TRBV20-1	many	TRBD1	TGCAGTGCTCCGGACAGGGATAGCAATCAGCCCCAGCATTTT	CSAPDRDSNQPQHF
TRBJ2-5	TRBV12-3/TRBV12-4	many	.	TGTGCCAGCAGTTCGGGGGACGTTCCAGAAGAGACCCAGTACTTC	CASSSGDVPEETQYF
TRBJ2-7	TRBV3-1	many	.	TGTGCCAGCAGCCAACGTCGGAAGGGTCTCTGGCCCTACGAGCAGTACTTC	CASSQRRKGLWPYEQYF
TRBJ2-7	TRBV2	.	.	TGTGCCAGCACGGCGCAGGGCTACGAGCAGTACTTC	CASTAQGYEQYF
TRBJ2-2	TRBV2	many	TRBD2	TGTGCCAGCAGAAGGGAGGGGAGGGCGAACACCGGGGAGCTGTTTTTT	CASRREGRANTGELFF
TRBJ2-3	TRBV2	many	TRBD2	TGTGCCAGCAGTACCGGGACTAGCATTGCAGATACGCAGTATTTT	CASSTGTSIADTQYF
TRBJ2-1	TRBV29-1	.	TRBD2	TGCAGCGTTGAAGGGCGGGAGGAATCCAATGAGCAGTTCTTC	CSVEGREESNEQFF
TRBJ2-7	TRBV28	.	.	TGTGCCAGCACCTCGCTAACGGGCTACGAGCAGTACTTC	CASTSLTGYEQYF
TRBJ1-1	TRBV28	.	.	TGTGCCAGCAGTTTAAGCAGGCCAGAAGCTTTCTTT	CASSLSRPEAFF
TRBJ2-7	TRBV12-3/TRBV12-4	.	.	TGTGCCAGCAGTTTCGTTGGGACGGTTTCCTACGAGCAGTACTTC	CASSFVGTVSYEQYF
TRBJ2-3	TRBV7-8	once	.	TGTGCCAGCGGGCAGCTCTCTAGCACAGATACGCAGTATTTT	CASGQLSSTDTQYF
TRBJ2-1	TRBV24-1	many	.	TGTGCCACCAGTGAGAGTTACACCTCGCAGTTCTTC	CATSESYTSQFF
TRBJ2-1	TRBV2	many	.	TGTGCCAGCAGTGAGCGGGACAGGCAGTTCTTC	CASSERDRQFF
TRBJ2-3	TRBV27	many	TRBD1	TGTGCCAGCAGTTTAACCGGGACAGGGGCGCGGTCTTTCGATACGCAGTATTTT	CASSLTGTGARSFDTQYF